This TCR beta chain was observed in a study of identical twins. This clonotype was detected ten times or more. As yet, its antigen is unknown. TCRdb re-called the 5' RACE reads with MiXCR, one entry per CDR3 protein. This table has approximately 670,000 distinct CDR3 sequences, around 6% appearing once. General study points: Twin pairs had excess sharing that was weaker in beta out-of-frame sequences.

V was clipped by 0 bases and J by 6 bases; unmatched bases: 4. The CDR3 is 15 residues long. Germline V gives CDR1 ENHRY, CDR2 SYGVKD. This clonotype was sampled from a man aged 18 to 35 in good health. The sample taken for sequencing was naive T cells sorted from blood. The chain is built from TRBV10-3 and TRBJ2-1; 8 nucleotides line up with TRBD1. The CDR3 coding sequence is TGTGCCATCAGTGAGTCGAAAGGACAGGGCAATGAGCAGTTCTTC. This codes for CAISESKGQGNEQFF.